These 16 T cell receptor beta chains originate from one sample sequenced in a study of patients and donors after allogeneic stem cell transplantation (dated by TCRdb to the early 2020s). Library construction relied on RT-PCR. The sequencer listed for this sample is NextSeq 550. TCRdb's own reprocessing of the public reads used fastp at Q25 and MiXCR and kept productive beta chains. CDR3 protein duplicates are merged, each entry listing the most common genes and DNA. The sample records tens of thousands of distinct CDR3 sequences, roughly 8% of which are singletons. Clones ranked in the top ten supply less than 50% of the sample. Specimen: blood, either unsorted or a sorted T cell fraction (not recorded which). The receptors stem from a human donor who was either an allogeneic HSCT recipient or a stem cell or donor lymphocyte infusion donor (not recorded which). It is not recorded whose cells these are; they may come from a transplant donor.

This clonotype was seen more than once but under ten times. J is TRBJ2-5 and V is TRBV19, with D unresolved. CDR3 length: 13 amino acids. Germline CDR1 reads LNHDA; CDR2 reads SQIVND (reference sequence). Trimming removed 3 bases from V and 1 base from J, with 6 bases in between. As DNA, the CDR3 is TGTGCCAGTAGTATCTGGGGCCAAGAGACCCAGTACTTC. Translation: CASSIWGQETQYF.

This chain joins TRBV7-3 and TRBJ2-2; D unresolved. Germline V gene lookup returns CDR1 SGHTA and CDR2 FQGTGA. CDR3 length equals 12 residues. V gave up 4 bases and J gave up 2 bases, with 2 bases separating them. The CDR3 DNA reads TGTGCCAGCAGCTCTAACACCGGGGAGCTGTTTTTT. This translates into CASSSNTGELFF.

The chain is built from TRBV7-9 and TRBJ1-1, with D uncertain. CDR1 is SEHNR and CDR2 is FQNEAQ in the germline V gene (reference sequence). V was clipped by 3 bases and J by 5 bases, with 4 bases between them. There are 11 residues in the CDR3. The CDR3 protein is CASSFWTEAFF. DNA of the CDR3: TGTGCCAGCAGCTTCTGGACTGAAGCTTTCTTT.

This clonotype was found a few times. The genes are TRBV7-9 and TRBJ2-1, with 7 bases identical to TRBD1. The CDR3 has 15 residues. V shed 5 bases, J shed 4 bases, and the junction held 8 bases outside the gene matches. Germline CDR1 SEHNR, CDR2 FQNEAQ (reference sequence). The CDR3 spells CASSPGQLRYNEQFF. The DNA for the CDR3 is TGTGCCAGCAGCCCGGGACAGCTTAGATACAATGAGCAGTTCTTC. Looking up the rest from reference TRBV7-9 and TRBJ2-1 gives the full variable domain: DTGVSQNPRHKITKRGQNVTFRCDPISEHNRLYWYRQTLGQGPEFLTYFQNEAQLEKSRLLSDRFSAERPKGSFSTLEIQRTEQGDSAMYLCASSPGQLRYNEQFFGPGTRLTVL.

This clonotype was recorded a few times. The CDR3 protein is CASSFAGAQETQYF. The CDR3 DNA sequence: TGTGCCAGCAGCTTCGCAGGGGCCCAAGAGACCCAGTACTTC. The rearrangement joins TRBV5-6 to TRBJ2-5; possible D gene TRBD1, 6 bases. The CDR3 is made up of 14 amino acids. Looked up from germline, CDR1 is SGHDT and CDR2 is YYEEEE. Trimming shortened V by 2 bases and J by 1 base, and 9 bases separated the two germline ends.

This clonotype was recorded many times. This chain links TRBV6-6 with TRBJ1-5, with TRBD1 as a possible D gene (6 bases). CDR1 and CDR2 (germline): MNHNY, SVGAGI (reference sequence). This CDR3 comprises 13 residues. V was pared by 10 bases and J by 0 bases, with 10 bases between. This CDR3 reads CAMRQDSNQPQHF. The CDR3 DNA reads TGTGCCATGAGACAGGATAGCAATCAGCCCCAGCATTTT.

This clonotype was recorded many times. The chain is built from TRBV14 and TRBJ1-2; D gene uncertain. V was trimmed by 0 bases and J by 2 bases, leaving 1 base between them. There are 12 residues in the CDR3. CDR1 and CDR2 (germline): SGHDN, FVKESK. The CDR3 coding sequence is TGTGCCAGCAGCCAAGAGAACTATGGCTACACCTTC. Protein: CASSQENYGYTF.

There are many counts of this clonotype. V gene TRBV7-9 combines with J gene TRBJ2-1, with 8 bases matching TRBD1. The germline CDR1 and CDR2 sequences are SEHNR and FQNEAQ (reference sequence). The CDR3 sequence is 17 residues long. With V trimmed by 0 bases and J by 5 bases, 9 bases remained unmatched. The CDR3 nucleotides read TGTGCCAGCAGCTTAGCCCGGACAGGGAGGTTGGACAATGAGCAGTTCTTC. Amino acids: CASSLARTGRLDNEQFF.

This clonotype was recorded many times. V is TRBV7-9 and J is TRBJ1-3, with a weak D call TRBD1 (6 bases). The CDR3 loop spans 16 amino acids. Germline-derived CDR1 and CDR2 are SEHNR and FQNEAQ (reference sequence). Trimming left V 3 bases short and J 4 bases short, with 16 bases between. Here the CDR3 reads CASSFHGQLRGNTIYF. CDR3 coding DNA: TGTGCCAGCAGCTTCCACGGACAGCTGAGAGGAAACACCATATATTTT.

This clonotype showed up many times. J is TRBJ2-7 and V is TRBV28, with D perhaps assigned TRBD1 or TRBD2 (5 bases each). Germline V gene lookup returns CDR1 MDHEN and CDR2 SYDVKM. Trimming stripped 2 bases from V and 2 bases from J, with 13 bases between. This CDR3 is 15 amino acids long. The CDR3 loop reads CASSLALAGTYEQYF. DNA of the CDR3: TGTGCCAGCAGTTTAGCCCTAGCAGGGACCTACGAGCAGTACTTC.

The CDR3 region is CASGFRERVEKLFF. In DNA form, the CDR3 reads TGTGCCAGCGGGTTCAGGGAAAGGGTCGAAAAACTGTTTTTT. The genes are TRBV28 and TRBJ1-4; possible D gene TRBD1, 5 bases. Per germline, CDR1 MDHEN and CDR2 SYDVKM. Trimming shortened V by 8 bases and J by 8 bases, and 18 bases separated the two germline ends. CDR3 length equals 14 residues.

CDR3 in amino acids: CASSKQWGGTIYF. CDR3 bases: TGCGCCAGCAGCAAACAGTGGGGAGGCACCATATATTTT. The V call is TRBV5-1, the J call TRBJ1-3, with D hard to call. The ends were cut back, 4 bases at V and 9 bases at J, with 14 bases in the middle. The CDR3 runs to 13 residues. Germline lookup yields CDR1 SGHRS and CDR2 YFSETQ.

The chain employs TRBV21-1 and TRBJ2-7; the table's D call, TRBD1, has no DNA check behind it. TRBV21-1 is classified as a pseudogene. This CDR3 contains 13 residues. CDR3 in DNA: TGTGCCAGCAGCATTTGCGGGGGCTACGAGCAGTACTTC. This codes for CASSICGGYEQYF.

This clonotype occurred many times. The CDR3 reads CASSLQGGGAGYTF. Written as DNA, the CDR3 is TGTGCCAGCAGCTTACAGGGGGGCGGTGCTGGCTACACCTTC. V is TRBV6-1 and J is TRBJ1-2, with 8 bases fitting TRBD1. V lost 6 bases, J lost 7 bases, and 10 bases stayed unmatched. This CDR3 contains 14 residues. Germline V gene lookup returns CDR1 MNHNS and CDR2 SASEGT.

This clonotype occurred many times. V and J are TRBV5-1 and TRBJ2-3; no firm D call. Germline V CDR1 and CDR2: SGHRS, YFSETQ. The length of the CDR3 is 14 residues. V gave up 4 bases and J gave up 1 base, with 10 bases separating them. CDR3 bases: TGCGCCAGCAGCCTCATGCAGGGCACAGATACGCAGTATTTT. As protein: CASSLMQGTDTQYF. Full variable domain (remainder filled in from reference TRBV5-1 and TRBJ2-3): KAGVTQTPRYLIKTRGQQVTLSCSPISGHRSVSWYQQTPGQGLQFLFEYFSETQRNKGNFPGRFSGRQFSNSRSEMNVSTLELGDSALYLCASSLMQGTDTQYFGPGTRLTVL.

This clonotype was detected many times. The chain employs TRBV5-1 and TRBJ2-3; 11 bases match TRBD2. The CDR3 is 15 amino acids. The germline V gene encodes CDR1 SGHRS and CDR2 YFSETQ. V gave up 0 bases and J gave up 5 bases; unmatched junction bases: 2. The CDR3 loop is CASSLGGTSGDTQYF. In DNA, the CDR3 is TGCGCCAGCAGCTTGGGGGGGACTAGCGGAGATACGCAGTATTTT. Complete variable domain (other parts from reference TRBV5-1 and TRBJ2-3): KAGVTQTPRYLIKTRGQQVTLSCSPISGHRSVSWYQQTPGQGLQFLFEYFSETQRNKGNFPGRFSGRQFSNSRSEMNVSTLELGDSALYLCASSLGGTSGDTQYFGPGTRLTVL.